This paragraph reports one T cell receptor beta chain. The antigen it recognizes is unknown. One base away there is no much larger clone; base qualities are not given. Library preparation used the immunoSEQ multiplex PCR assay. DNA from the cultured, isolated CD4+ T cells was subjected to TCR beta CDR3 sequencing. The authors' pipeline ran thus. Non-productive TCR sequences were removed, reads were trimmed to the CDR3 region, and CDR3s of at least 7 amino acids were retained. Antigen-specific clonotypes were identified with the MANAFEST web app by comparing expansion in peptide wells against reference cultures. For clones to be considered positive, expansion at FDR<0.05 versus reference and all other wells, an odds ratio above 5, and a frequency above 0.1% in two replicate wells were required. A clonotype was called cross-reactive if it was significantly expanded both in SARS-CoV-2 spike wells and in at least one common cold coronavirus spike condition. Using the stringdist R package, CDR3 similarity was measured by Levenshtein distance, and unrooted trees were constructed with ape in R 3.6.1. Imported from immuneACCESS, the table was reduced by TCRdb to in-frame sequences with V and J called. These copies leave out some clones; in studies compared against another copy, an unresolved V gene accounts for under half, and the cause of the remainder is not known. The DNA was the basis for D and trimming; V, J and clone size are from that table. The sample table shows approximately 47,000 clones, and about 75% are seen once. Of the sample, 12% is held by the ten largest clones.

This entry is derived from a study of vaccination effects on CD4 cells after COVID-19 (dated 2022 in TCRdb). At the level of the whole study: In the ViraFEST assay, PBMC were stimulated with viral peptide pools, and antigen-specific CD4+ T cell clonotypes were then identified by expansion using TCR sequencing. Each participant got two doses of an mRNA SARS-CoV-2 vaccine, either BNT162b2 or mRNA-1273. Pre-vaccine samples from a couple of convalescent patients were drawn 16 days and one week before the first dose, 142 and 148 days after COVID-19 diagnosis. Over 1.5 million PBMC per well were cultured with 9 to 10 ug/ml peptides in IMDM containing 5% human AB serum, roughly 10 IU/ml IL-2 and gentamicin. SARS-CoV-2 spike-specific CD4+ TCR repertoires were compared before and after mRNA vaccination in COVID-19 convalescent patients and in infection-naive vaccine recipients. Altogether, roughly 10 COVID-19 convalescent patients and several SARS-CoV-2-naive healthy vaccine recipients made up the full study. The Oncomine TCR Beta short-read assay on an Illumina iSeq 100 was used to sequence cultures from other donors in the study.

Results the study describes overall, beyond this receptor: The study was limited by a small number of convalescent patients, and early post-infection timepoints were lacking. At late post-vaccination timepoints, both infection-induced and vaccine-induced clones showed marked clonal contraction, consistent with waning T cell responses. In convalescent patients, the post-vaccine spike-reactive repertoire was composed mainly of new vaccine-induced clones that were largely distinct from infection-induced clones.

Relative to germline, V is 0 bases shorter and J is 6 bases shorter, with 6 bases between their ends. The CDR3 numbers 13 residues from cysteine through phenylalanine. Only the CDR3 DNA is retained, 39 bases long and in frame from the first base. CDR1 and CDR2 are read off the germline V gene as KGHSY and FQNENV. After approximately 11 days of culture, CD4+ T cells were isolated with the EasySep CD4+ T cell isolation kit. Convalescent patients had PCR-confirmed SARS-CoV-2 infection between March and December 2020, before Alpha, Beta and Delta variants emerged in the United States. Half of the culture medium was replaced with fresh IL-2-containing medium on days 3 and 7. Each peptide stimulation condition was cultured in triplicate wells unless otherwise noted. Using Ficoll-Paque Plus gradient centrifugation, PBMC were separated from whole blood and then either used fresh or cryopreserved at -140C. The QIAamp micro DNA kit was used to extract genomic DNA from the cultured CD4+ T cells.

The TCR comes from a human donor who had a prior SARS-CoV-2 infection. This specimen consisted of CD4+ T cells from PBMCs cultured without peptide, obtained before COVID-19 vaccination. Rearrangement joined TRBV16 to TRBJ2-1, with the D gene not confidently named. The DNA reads TGTGCCAGCAGCCAATCTTCGAGCAATGAGCAGTTCTTC. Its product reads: CASSQSSSNEQFF.